This record looks at one TCR beta chain sequence and its context. The antigen is unknown. TCRdb independently ran MiXCR on the RT-PCR reads; one entry per CDR3 protein. The data show approximately 570,000 distinct CDR3 sequences, 7.6% seen once. These data belong to a study of response to subunit inactivated influenza vaccine. Study-level points and caveats: New T cells are recruited in small numbers by each seasonal influenza vaccination, according to the authors' suggestion.

The CDR3 is 15 amino acids. V was trimmed by 6 bases and J by 1 base, leaving 15 bases between them. Germline V gene sequence: CDR1 MNHNS, CDR2 SASEGT. This TCR derives from a man aged 50 to 69 who received an inactivated influenza vaccine. This specimen consisted of PBMCs from blood, obtained around 25 months after vaccination. This chain links TRBV6-1 with TRBJ1-2; D uncertain. CDR3 residues: CASRSSPGYNYGYTF. The CDR3 region has the DNA TGTGCCAGCAGGAGCAGTCCGGGGTATAACTATGGCTACACCTTC.